Presented here are 11 T cell receptor beta chains from one specimen sequenced in a study of shared clonotypes between healthy human individuals. Some clones are missing from TCRdb's copy, which holds only in-frame ones; the method was immunoSEQ multiplex PCR. Here the sample spans about 1.4 million clones, roughly 95% being singletons. The sample taken for sequencing was naive CD4+ T cells sorted from blood. Subset of the sample: CD45RA+ positively selected. The receptors come from a man in his thirties or forties in good health.

The chain employs TRBV5-1 and TRBJ2-7; D is unresolved. Trimming removed 7 bases from V and 2 bases from J, with 22 bases in between. This CDR3 has 16 residues. From germline, CDR1 is SGHRS and CDR2 YFSETQ. The CDR3 region is CASYSFPGLNTYEQYF. The CDR3 nucleotides are TGCGCCAGCTACTCATTCCCAGGATTAAATACCTACGAGCAGTACTTC. The full variable domain, in which reference TRBV5-1 and TRBJ2-7 provide the parts outside the CDR3, is KAGVTQTPRYLIKTRGQQVTLSCSPISGHRSVSWYQQTPGQGLQFLFEYFSETQRNKGNFPGRFSGRQFSNSRSEMNVSTLELGDSALYLCASYSFPGLNTYEQYFGPGTRLTVT.

The gene calls are TRBV25-1 and TRBJ2-2, with D possibly being TRBD2 (6 bases). CDR3 length: 16 amino acids. Germline assignment: CDR1 MGHDK and CDR2 SYGVNS. V shed 3 bases and J shed 0 bases, with 11 bases lying between them. In nucleotides, the CDR3 is TGTGCCAGCAGTGATAGGGGAGGACCGAACACCGGGGAGCTGTTTTTT. Amino acids: CASSDRGGPNTGELFF.

The chain uses TRBV6-5 and TRBJ1-2, with a weak D call TRBD1 (6 bases). Trimming cost V 0 bases and J 4 bases, with 15 bases left between them. Germline CDR1 reads MNHEY; CDR2 reads SVGAGI. CDR3 length: 16 residues. CDR3 in amino acids: CASSYSVTGRFYGYTF. The CDR3 DNA reads TGTGCCAGCAGTTACTCGGTGACAGGCCGCTTCTATGGCTACACCTTC.

The rearrangement uses TRBV9 and TRBJ1-2, with 9 bases lining up with TRBD1. J gave up 5 bases and V 3 bases, and 8 bases lay outside the gene matches. The CDR3 covers 15 residues. Germline loops: CDR1 SGDLS, CDR2 YYNGEE. The CDR3 nucleotides read TGTGCCAGCAGCGCAAACAGGGGGCGCCAATATGGCTACACCTTC. Translated: CASSANRGRQYGYTF.

This clone was detected only once. The chain is built from TRBV15 and TRBJ2-2; perhaps TRBD2 as D (6 bases). The germline CDR1 and CDR2 sequences are LNHNV and YYDKDF (reference sequence). The germline V and J ends were trimmed by 3 bases and 2 bases, with 13 bases remaining between them. The CDR3 length is 16 residues. The CDR3 coding sequence is TGTGCCACCAGCAGGGGACTCTATGAAAACACCGGGGAGCTGTTTTTT. This gives the protein CATSRGLYENTGELFF.

This chain connects TRBV27 to TRBJ2-2; TRBD2 is a possible D gene (5 bases). Germline CDR1 MNHEY, CDR2 SMNVEV (reference sequence). The CDR3 extends over 13 amino acids. The V end lost 5 bases, the J end lost 6 bases, and 10 bases lay between the germline ends. The CDR3 loop is CASSPAGAGELFF. CDR3 bases: TGTGCCAGCAGTCCGGCCGGGGCCGGGGAGCTGTTTTTT.

This clone has just one count. The J gene is TRBJ2-3, the V gene TRBV5-6; 7 nucleotides agree with TRBD1. Trimming took 4 bases from V and 1 from J; bases not matched to a gene: 3. From germline, CDR1 is SGHDT and CDR2 YYEEEE. CDR3 length: 14 residues. The CDR3 DNA is TGTGCCAGCAGCGGCGGACAGGGCACAGATACGCAGTATTTT. Its translation: CASSGGQGTDTQYF.

The chain combines TRBV27 with TRBJ2-5, with D possibly matching TRBD1 (6 bases). CDR3 length equals 14 residues. Per the germline V gene, CDR1 is MNHEY and CDR2 is SMNVEV (reference sequence). Trimming cost V 1 base and J 5 bases, with 11 bases left between them. This CDR3 is CASSLFPQGETQYF. Here the CDR3 DNA reads TGTGCCAGCAGTTTATTCCCCCAGGGGGAGACCCAGTACTTC.

The V gene is TRBV27, the J gene TRBJ2-1, with 8 bases lining up with TRBD2. The CDR3 sequence is 13 residues long. V shed 7 bases, J shed 7 bases, and the junction held 6 bases outside the gene matches. CDR1 is MNHEY and CDR2 is SMNVEV in the germline V gene (reference sequence). CDR3 region: CASTELAGNEQFF. The CDR3 DNA reads as TGTGCCAGCACAGAGCTAGCGGGTAATGAGCAGTTCTTC.

V is TRBV11-2 and J is TRBJ2-1, with a tentative D call TRBD2 (6 bases). V was cut by 1 base and J by 2 bases, with 12 bases left in between. This CDR3 has 16 residues. The germline gives CDR1 SGHAT, CDR2 FQNNGV. CDR3: CASSLVVGGPYNEQFF. CDR3 bases: TGTGCCAGCAGCTTAGTGGTGGGAGGCCCCTACAATGAGCAGTTCTTC. The variable domain in full, with the rest retrieved from reference TRBV11-2 and TRBJ2-1, is EAGVAQSPRYKIIEKRQSVAFWCNPISGHATLYWYQQILGQGPKLLIQFQNNGVVDDSQLPKDRFSAERLKGVDSTLKIQPAKLEDSAVYLCASSLVVGGPYNEQFFGPGTRLTVL.

The rearrangement links TRBV11-2 to TRBJ2-7; no reliable D call. The CDR3 totals 12 residues. The V gene's germline CDR1 is SGHAT and CDR2 FQNNGV. Trimming took 1 base from V and 3 from J, leaving 4 bases between them. CDR3 residues: CASSLVFYEQYF. The CDR3 region has the DNA TGTGCCAGCAGCTTAGTATTCTACGAGCAGTACTTC.